One T cell receptor (beta chain) is described in this entry. Antigen specificity is unknown. This record comes from a study of CD8 T cells in Susac syndrome. The study's findings and limits: The relatively small number of individuals in the TCR sequencing and HLA analysis was acknowledged by the study.

Reverse transcription of 0.5 to 1 ug RNA was performed with random hexamers. By means of immunoSEQ multiplex PCR, TCR beta CDR3 spanning 54 Vbeta and 13 Jbeta underwent amplification. TCRdb re-analysed the immunoSEQ multiplex PCR reads in MiXCR, keeping a single row per CDR3 protein. The table includes 150,000 to 160,000 distinct CDR3 sequences, less than 97% detected once. The length of the CDR3 is 12 residues. Germline V gene data show CDR1 as KGHSH and CDR2 as LQKENI. V gave up 6 bases and J gave up 2 bases, with 7 bases separating them. TEMRA cells were FACS-enriched, with CD8+ and CD4+ T cells isolated negatively.

Sequencing input: CD8+ T cells from PBMCs. The receptor's source is a human donor with multiple sclerosis. This rearrangement joins TRBV18 to TRBJ2-5, with D perhaps TRBD1 (5 bases). Written as DNA, the CDR3 is TGTGCCAGCTCTACAGGTCAAGAGACCCAGTACTTC. Amino acid sequence: CASSTGQETQYF.